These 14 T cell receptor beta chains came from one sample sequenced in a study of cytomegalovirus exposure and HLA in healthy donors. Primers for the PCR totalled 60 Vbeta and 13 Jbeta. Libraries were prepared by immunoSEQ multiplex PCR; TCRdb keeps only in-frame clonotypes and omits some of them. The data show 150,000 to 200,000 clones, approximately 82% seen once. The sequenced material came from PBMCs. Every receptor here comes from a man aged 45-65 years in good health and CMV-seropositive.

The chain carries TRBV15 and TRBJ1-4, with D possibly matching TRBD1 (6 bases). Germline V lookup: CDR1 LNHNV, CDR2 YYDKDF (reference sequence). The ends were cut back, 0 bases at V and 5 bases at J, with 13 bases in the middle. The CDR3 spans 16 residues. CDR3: CATSRDVDSPNEKLFF. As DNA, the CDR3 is TGTGCCACCAGCAGAGATGTGGACAGCCCCAATGAAAAACTGTTTTTT.

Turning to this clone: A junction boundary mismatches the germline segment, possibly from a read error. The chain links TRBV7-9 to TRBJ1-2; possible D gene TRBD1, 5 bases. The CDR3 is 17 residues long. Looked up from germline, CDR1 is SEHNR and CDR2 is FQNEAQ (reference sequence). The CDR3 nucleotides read TGTTCCAGCAGCCCAGTGGGCGACAGATCCAACGCCTATGGCTACACCTTC. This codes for CSSSPVGDRSNAYGYTF.

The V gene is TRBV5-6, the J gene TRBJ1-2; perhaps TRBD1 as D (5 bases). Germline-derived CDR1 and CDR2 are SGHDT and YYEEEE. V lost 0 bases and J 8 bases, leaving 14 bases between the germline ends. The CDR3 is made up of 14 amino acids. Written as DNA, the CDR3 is TGTGCCAGCAGCTTGGTTCAGGGAACGTGGGGCTACACCTTC. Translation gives CASSLVQGTWGYTF.

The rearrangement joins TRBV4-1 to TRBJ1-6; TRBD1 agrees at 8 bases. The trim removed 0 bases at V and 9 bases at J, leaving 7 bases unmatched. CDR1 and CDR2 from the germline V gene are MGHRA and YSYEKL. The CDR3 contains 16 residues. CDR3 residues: CASSQDGQGFTSPLHF. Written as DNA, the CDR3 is TGCGCCAGCAGCCAAGACGGACAGGGATTTACTTCACCCCTCCACTTT.

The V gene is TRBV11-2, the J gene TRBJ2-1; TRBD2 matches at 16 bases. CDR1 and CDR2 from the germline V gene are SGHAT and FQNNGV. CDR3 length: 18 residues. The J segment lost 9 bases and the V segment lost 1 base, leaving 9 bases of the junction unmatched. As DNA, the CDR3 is TGTGCCAGCAGCTTAGTGCCGGGACTAGCGGGAGGGCATAGTGAGCAGTTCTTC. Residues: CASSLVPGLAGGHSEQFF. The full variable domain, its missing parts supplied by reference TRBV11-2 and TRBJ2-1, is EAGVAQSPRYKIIEKRQSVAFWCNPISGHATLYWYQQILGQGPKLLIQFQNNGVVDDSQLPKDRFSAERLKGVDSTLKIQPAKLEDSAVYLCASSLVPGLAGGHSEQFFGPGTRLTVL.

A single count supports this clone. CDR3 amino acids: CASRADAGNTIYF. Here the CDR3 DNA reads TGCGCCAGCAGGGCGGATGCTGGAAACACCATATATTTT. V usage is TRBV5-1 and J usage is TRBJ1-3; D remains unclear. The CDR3 is 13 amino acids. Germline CDR1 reads SGHRS; CDR2 reads YFSETQ. V lost 5 bases, J lost 2 bases, and 8 bases lay in between.

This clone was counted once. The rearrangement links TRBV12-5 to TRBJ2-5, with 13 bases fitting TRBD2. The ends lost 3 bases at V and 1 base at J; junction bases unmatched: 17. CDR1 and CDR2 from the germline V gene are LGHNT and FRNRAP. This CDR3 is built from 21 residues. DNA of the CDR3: TGTGCTAGTGGTTTACGGACCGCTGGGACTAGCGGGAACTCGAGCCAAGAGACCCAGTACTTC. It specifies CASGLRTAGTSGNSSQETQYF.

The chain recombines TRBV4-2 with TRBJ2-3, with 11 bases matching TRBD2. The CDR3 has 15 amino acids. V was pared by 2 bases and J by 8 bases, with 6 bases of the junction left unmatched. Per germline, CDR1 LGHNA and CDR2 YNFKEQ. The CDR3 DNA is TGTGCCAGCAGCCAACTTAGCGGGGGGGCTCGTACGCAGTATTTT. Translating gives CASSQLSGGARTQYF.

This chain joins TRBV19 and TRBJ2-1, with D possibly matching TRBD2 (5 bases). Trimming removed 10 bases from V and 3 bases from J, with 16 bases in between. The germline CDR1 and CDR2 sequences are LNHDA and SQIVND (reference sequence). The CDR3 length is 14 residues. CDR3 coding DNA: TGTGCCACCCGAAGGGAGAGGAACTACAATGAGCAGTTCTTC. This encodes CATRRERNYNEQFF.

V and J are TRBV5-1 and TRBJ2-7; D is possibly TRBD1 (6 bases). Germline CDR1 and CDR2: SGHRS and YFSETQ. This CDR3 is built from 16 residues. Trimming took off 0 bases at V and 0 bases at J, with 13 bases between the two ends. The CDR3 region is CASSLEGGRNSYEQYV. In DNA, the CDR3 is TGCGCCAGCAGCTTGGAAGGGGGACGGAACTCCTACGAGCAGTACGTC.

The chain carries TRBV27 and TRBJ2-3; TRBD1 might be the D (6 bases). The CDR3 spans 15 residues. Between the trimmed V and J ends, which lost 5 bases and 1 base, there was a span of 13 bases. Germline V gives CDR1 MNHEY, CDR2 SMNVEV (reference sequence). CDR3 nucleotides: TGTGCCAGCAGTGCTAGCAGGGGTGGCACAGATACGCAGTATTTT. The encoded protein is CASSASRGGTDTQYF.

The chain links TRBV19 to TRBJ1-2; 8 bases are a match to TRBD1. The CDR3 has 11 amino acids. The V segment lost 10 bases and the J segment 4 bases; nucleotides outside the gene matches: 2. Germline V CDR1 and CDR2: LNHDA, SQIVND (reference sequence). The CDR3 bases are TGTGCCACCGGGACAGGCTATGGCTACACCTTC. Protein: CATGTGYGYTF.

The DNA for the CDR3 is TGCGCCAGCAGCCCACCCGGACAGGGTCTATCCGGGGAGCTGTTTTTT. Translation gives CASSPPGQGLSGELFF. V gene TRBV5-1 combines with J gene TRBJ2-2; 8 bases match TRBD1. V gave up 4 bases and J gave up 6 bases; unmatched junction bases: 11. The germline V gene has CDR1 SGHRS and CDR2 YFSETQ. The CDR3 has 16 amino acids. The whole variable domain, remainder taken from reference TRBV5-1 and TRBJ2-2, is KAGVTQTPRYLIKTRGQQVTLSCSPISGHRSVSWYQQTPGQGLQFLFEYFSETQRNKGNFPGRFSGRQFSNSRSEMNVSTLELGDSALYLCASSPPGQGLSGELFFGEGSRLTVL.

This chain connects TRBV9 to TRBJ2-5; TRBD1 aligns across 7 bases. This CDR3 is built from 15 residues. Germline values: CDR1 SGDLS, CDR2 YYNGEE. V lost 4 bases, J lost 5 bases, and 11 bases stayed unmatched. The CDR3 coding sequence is TGTGCCAGCAGCAACCGGATGGACAGGTCTGAGACCCAGTACTTC. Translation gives CASSNRMDRSETQYF.